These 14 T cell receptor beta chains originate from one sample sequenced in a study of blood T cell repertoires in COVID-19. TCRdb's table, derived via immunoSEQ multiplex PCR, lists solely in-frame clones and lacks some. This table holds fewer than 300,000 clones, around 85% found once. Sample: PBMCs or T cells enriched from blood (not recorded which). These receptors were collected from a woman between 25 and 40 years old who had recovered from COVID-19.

CDR3 sequence reads: CASRFLPQVLLAKNIQYF. CDR3 coding DNA: TGTGCAAGTCGCTTTCTCCCACAGGTCCTACTAGCCAAAAACATTCAGTACTTC. This sequence joins TRBV12-2 and TRBJ2-4; TRBD1 is the table's D call and was not checked against the DNA. TRBV12-2 is classified as a pseudogene. The CDR3 runs 18 residues.

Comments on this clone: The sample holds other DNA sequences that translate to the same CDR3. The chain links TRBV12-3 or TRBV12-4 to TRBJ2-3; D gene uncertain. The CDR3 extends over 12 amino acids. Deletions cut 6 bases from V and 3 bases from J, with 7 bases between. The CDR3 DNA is TGTGCCAGCAGGTACGGGACAGATACGCAGTATTTT. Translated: CASRYGTDTQYF.

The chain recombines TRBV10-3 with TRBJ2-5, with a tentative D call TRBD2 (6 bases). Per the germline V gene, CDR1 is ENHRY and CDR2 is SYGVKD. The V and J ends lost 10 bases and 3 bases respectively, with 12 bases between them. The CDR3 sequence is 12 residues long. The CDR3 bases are TGTGCCACAGGACTACCGAAAGAGACCCAGTACTTC. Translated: CATGLPKETQYF.

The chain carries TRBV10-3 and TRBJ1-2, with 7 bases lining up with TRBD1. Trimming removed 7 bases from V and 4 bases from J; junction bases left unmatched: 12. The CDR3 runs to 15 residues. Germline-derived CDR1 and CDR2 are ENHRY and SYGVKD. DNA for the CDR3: TGTGCCATCAATAGGGACAGCGGGGGGTTCTATGGCTACACCTTC. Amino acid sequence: CAINRDSGGFYGYTF.

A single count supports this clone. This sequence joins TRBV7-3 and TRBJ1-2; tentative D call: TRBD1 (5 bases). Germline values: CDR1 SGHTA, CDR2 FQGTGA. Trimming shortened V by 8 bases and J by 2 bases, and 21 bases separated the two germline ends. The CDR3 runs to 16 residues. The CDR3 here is CASPTAVQGGNYGYTF. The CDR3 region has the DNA TGTGCCAGCCCCACCGCGGTCCAGGGAGGGAACTATGGCTACACCTTC.

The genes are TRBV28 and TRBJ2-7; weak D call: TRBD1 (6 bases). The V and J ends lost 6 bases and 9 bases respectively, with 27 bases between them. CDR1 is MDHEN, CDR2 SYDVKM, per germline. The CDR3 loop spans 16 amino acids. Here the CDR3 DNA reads TGTGCCAGCAGCGCCGCCCAGGGGAAACCCCAACGTGCGCAGTACTTC. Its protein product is CASSAAQGKPQRAQYF. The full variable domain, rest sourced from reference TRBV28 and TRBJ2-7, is DVKVTQSSRYLVKRTGEKVFLECVQDMDHENMFWYRQDPGLGLRLIYFSYDVKMKEKGDIPEGYSVSREKKERFSLILESASTNQTSMYLCASSAAQGKPQRAQYFGPGTRLTVT.

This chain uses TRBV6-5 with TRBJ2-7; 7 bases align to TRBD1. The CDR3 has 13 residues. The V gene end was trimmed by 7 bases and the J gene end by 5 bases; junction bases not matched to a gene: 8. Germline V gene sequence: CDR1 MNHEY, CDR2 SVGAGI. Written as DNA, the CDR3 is TGTGCCAGCACCCCGGGACAGTACCACGAGCAGTACTTC. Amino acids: CASTPGQYHEQYF.

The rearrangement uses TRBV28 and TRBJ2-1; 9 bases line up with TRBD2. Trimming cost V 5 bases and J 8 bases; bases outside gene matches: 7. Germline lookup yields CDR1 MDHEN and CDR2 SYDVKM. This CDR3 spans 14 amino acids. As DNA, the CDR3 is TGTGCCAGCAGTCCATGGACTAGCGTGGATGAGCAGTTCTTC. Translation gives CASSPWTSVDEQFF.

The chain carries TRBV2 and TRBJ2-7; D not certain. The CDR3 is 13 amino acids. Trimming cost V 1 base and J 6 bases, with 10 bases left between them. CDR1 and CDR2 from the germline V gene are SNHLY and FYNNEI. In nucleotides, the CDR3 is TGTGCCAGCAGTGAAGAGAGTTGGGCCGAGCAGTACTTC. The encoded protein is CASSEESWAEQYF.

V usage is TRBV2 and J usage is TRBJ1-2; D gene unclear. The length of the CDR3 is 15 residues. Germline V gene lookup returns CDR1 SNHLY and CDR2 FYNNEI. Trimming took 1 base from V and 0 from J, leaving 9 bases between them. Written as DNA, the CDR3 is TGTGCCAGCAGTGAAGGAGACACCGCTAACTATGGCTACACCTTC. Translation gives CASSEGDTANYGYTF.

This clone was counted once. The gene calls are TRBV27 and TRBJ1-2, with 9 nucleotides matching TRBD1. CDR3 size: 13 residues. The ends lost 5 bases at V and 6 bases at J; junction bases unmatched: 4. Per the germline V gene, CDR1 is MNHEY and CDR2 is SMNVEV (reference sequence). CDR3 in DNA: TGTGCCAGCAGTGTAGACAGGGGGAATGGCTACACCTTC. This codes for CASSVDRGNGYTF.

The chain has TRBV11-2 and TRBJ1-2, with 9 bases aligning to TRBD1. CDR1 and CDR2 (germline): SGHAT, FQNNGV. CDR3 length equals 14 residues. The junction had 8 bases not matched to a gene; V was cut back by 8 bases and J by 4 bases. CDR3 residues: CASRETGGSYGYTF. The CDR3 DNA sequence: TGTGCCAGCCGTGAGACAGGGGGAAGCTATGGCTACACCTTC.

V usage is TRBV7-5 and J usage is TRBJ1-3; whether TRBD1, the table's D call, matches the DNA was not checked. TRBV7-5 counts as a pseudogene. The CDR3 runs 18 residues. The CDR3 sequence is CARSLQGDLSGTGNTIYF. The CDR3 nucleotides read TGTGCCAGAAGCTTACAGGGGGATCTTTCGGGAACTGGAAACACCATATATTTT.

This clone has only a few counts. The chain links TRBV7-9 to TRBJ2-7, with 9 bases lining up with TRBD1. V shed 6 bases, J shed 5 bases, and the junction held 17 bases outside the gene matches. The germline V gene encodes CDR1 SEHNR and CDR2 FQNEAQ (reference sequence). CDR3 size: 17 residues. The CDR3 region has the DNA TGTGCCAGCAGTGCTTTATCCACAGGGGGCTATTGGGACGAGCAGTACTTC. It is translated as CASSALSTGGYWDEQYF.